This T cell receptor (beta chain) derives from a study of T cells in localized non-small cell lung cancer. Profiled with immunoSEQ multiplex PCR; TCRdb holds only in-frame clones, not every one. The sample lists 45,000 to 70,000 clones; about nine tenths were seen once. Trimming removed 7 bases from V and 4 bases from J, with 13 bases in between. This CDR3 contains 13 residues. CDR1 is MNHNS, CDR2 SASEGT, per germline. This clone has a handful of counts. Its antigen is not identified. Findings of the study overall: Highest T cell clonality was seen in uninvolved adjacent lung, surpassing that measured in tumor. As only one tumor region underwent sequencing, heterogeneity remains possible. Longer overall survival associated with higher blood T cell density; shorter survival with higher adjacent-lung clonality.

Sequenced here: peripheral blood, sampled before any cancer treatment. The chain joins TRBV6-1 to TRBJ1-1; weak D call: TRBD1 (5 bases). The source is a woman aged 35-75 years with stage I lung adenocarcinoma. This CDR3 reads CASMRPGATEAFF. For the CDR3, the DNA is TGTGCCAGCATGAGGCCCGGGGCCACTGAAGCTTTCTTT.